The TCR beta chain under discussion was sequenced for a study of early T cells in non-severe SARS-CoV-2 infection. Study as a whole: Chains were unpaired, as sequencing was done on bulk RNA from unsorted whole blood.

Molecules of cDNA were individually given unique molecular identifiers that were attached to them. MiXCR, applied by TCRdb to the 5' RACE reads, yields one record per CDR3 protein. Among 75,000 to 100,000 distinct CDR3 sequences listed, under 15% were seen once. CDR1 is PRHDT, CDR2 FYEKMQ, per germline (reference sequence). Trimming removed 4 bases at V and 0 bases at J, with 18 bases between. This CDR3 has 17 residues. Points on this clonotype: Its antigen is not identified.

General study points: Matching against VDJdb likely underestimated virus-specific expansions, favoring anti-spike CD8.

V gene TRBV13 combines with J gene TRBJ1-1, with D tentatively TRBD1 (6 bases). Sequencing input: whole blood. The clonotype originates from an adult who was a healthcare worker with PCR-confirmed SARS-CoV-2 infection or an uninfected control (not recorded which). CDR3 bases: TGTGCCAGCAGCTACCTTTACTTGGGGGACATGAACACTGAAGCTTTCTTT. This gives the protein CASSYLYLGDMNTEAFF.